This TCR beta chain was recovered during a study of Graves' ophthalmopathy and Graves' hyperthyroidism. Study background: Ahead of any treatment, peripheral blood was obtained at the initial diagnosis.

In this sample, this clonotype turned up many times. The CDR3 is 14 amino acids. V was trimmed by 2 bases and J by 5 bases, leaving 12 bases between them. For repertoire sequencing, the TCR beta CDR3 regions were amplified from RNA transcripts. HTBI-primed RT-PCR formed the first round, and a multiplex PCR formed the second. TCRdb re-derived calls from the multiplex PCR reads in MiXCR, one entry per CDR3 protein. The sample consists of approximately 480,000 distinct CDR3 sequences, around 15% of them appearing once. This receptor was identified in a woman in her twenties or thirties with Graves' ophthalmopathy. The chain uses TRBV12-3 or TRBV12-4 and TRBJ2-5, with D unresolved. Material for sequencing was blood. CDR3 bases: TGTGCCAGCAGTTTAAGAGTAAGTCCGGAGACCCAGTACTTC. Translated: CASSLRVSPETQYF.